This T cell receptor beta chain was profiled in a study of patients and donors after allogeneic stem cell transplantation. V lost 2 bases to trimming and J lost 4 bases; unmatched junction nucleotides: 7. The V gene's germline CDR1 is KGHDR and CDR2 SFDVKD. The CDR3 extends over 17 amino acids. Each CDR3 protein gets one entry after TCRdb re-called the RT-PCR reads with MiXCR. The repertoire holds over 350,000 distinct CDR3 sequences, 16% seen once, with less than 8.5% in the top ten. This TCR was recovered from a human donor who was either an allogeneic HSCT recipient or a stem cell or donor lymphocyte infusion donor (not recorded which). It is not recorded whose cells these are; they may come from a transplant donor. The chain recombines TRBV24-1 with TRBJ2-1; 10 bases fit TRBD1. The sequenced sample was blood, either unsorted or a sorted T cell fraction (not recorded which). The CDR3 protein is CATSDSSRDRGYNEQFF. In nucleotides, the CDR3 is TGTGCCACCAGTGATTCTTCCCGGGACAGGGGATACAATGAGCAGTTCTTC.